The rows below give T cell receptor beta chains drawn from one sample of a study of vaccination effects on CD4 cells after COVID-19. These TCRs are of unknown antigen specificity. TCRdb's table, derived via immunoSEQ multiplex PCR, lists solely in-frame clones and lacks some. Of some 49,000 clones listed, 60% to 80% are singletons. Sequences were derived from CD4+ T cells from PBMCs cultured without peptide, sampled before COVID-19 vaccination. These receptors were collected from a human donor who had a prior SARS-CoV-2 infection. Both conserved end residues are part of each CDR3. Fields, in order: clone size, D gene, V gene, J gene, CDR3 DNA, CDR3 protein. A D gene is named only where the DNA matches it firmly. Clone size is shown for a subset of rows, as once, few, many or a class of expanded clone.

-	-	TRBV10-3	TRBJ1-2	TGTGCCATCAGTGAGACTCGGGGGTCCTATGGCTACACCTTC	CAISETRGSYGYTF
once	TRBD2	TRBV19	TRBJ2-1	TGTGCCAGTAGTACCGGGACTAGCGCCAAGTTCTTC	CASSTGTSAKFF
-	TRBD2	TRBV5-4	TRBJ2-1	TGTGCCAGCAGCCCGTTTGGGGGAGGGTTGAGCTCCTACAATGAGCAGTTCTTC	CASSPFGGGLSSYNEQFF
-	TRBD1	TRBV7-2	TRBJ1-2	TGTGCCAGCAGCTTCCGGGACAGGGGTGTGCGTGGCTACACCTTC	CASSFRDRGVRGYTF
-	TRBD1	TRBV5-1	TRBJ2-3	TGCGCCAGCAGCCTACAGGGGGCTGGTTTCACAGATACGCAGTATTTT	CASSLQGAGFTDTQYF
-	-	TRBV11-3	TRBJ1-1	TGTGCCAGCAGCCTAGGGGTAGGCACTGAAGCTTTCTTT	CASSLGVGTEAFF
-	-	TRBV21-1	TRBJ2-2	TGTGCCAGCAGCCTGGGGCCGGGAGTAGGCACCGGGGAGCTGTTTTTT	CASSLGPGVGTGELFF
few	-	TRBV5-5	TRBJ1-6	TGTGCCAGCAGCAGGGGCAATAATTCACCCCTCCACTTT	CASSRGNNSPLHF
-	TRBD1	TRBV15	TRBJ1-5	TGTGCCACCAGCAGGCAGGGGGGGTATAGCAATCAGCCCCAGCATTTT	CATSRQGGYSNQPQHF
-	TRBD1	TRBV7-9	TRBJ1-2	TGTGCCAGCAGCTTTGGGGACAGGGTCCACGGCTACACCTTC	CASSFGDRVHGYTF
-	-	TRBV9	TRBJ1-4	TGTGCCAGCAGCGATTCTCCCGGGTGGGAAAAACTGTTTTTT	CASSDSPGWEKLFF
-	-	TRBV19	TRBJ1-2	TGTGCCAGTAGTTGGCAGACTAACTATGGCTACACCTTC	CASSWQTNYGYTF
-	-	TRBV6-5	TRBJ1-5	TGTGCCACCGGTACAGGGTGGGATCAGCCCCAGCATTTT	CATGTGWDQPQHF
few	-	TRBV5-1	TRBJ1-6	TGCGCCAGCAGCTTGGTTAATGGGGAAGCGCCCCTCCACTTT	CASSLVNGEAPLHF
-	TRBD1	TRBV5-1	TRBJ2-5	TGCGCCAGCAGCTTGGCCACGGGCAGGGGGCGGGAGACCCAGTACTTC	CASSLATGRGRETQYF
few	TRBD1	TRBV7-3	TRBJ2-5	TGTGCCAGCAGCTCTGACAGGGCCGGGACCCAGTACTTC	CASSSDRAGTQYF
once	TRBD2	TRBV4-2	TRBJ2-3	TGTGCCAGCAGCCAAGAGTACGGGAGGAGCACAGATACGCAGTATTTT	CASSQEYGRSTDTQYF
-	-	TRBV7-2	TRBJ1-2	TGTGCCAGCAGCTACGGACAGCAAGACTATGGCTACACCTTC	CASSYGQQDYGYTF
-	-	TRBV3-1/TRBV3-2	TRBJ2-7	TGTGCCAGCAGCCAGCGACAGACTCCTTACGAGCAGTACTTC	CASSQRQTPYEQYF
-	TRBD2	TRBV5-1	TRBJ2-5	TGCGCCAGCAGCTTGGAGCCAGTGGCGGGGGGGCTTGGAGAGACCCAGTACTTC	CASSLEPVAGGLGETQYF
few	-	TRBV2	TRBJ1-2	TGTGCCAGCAGTGAGCAGGGTAACTATGGCTACACCTTC	CASSEQGNYGYTF
-	-	TRBV9	TRBJ2-3	TGTGCCAGCAGCGTTCTATCAGGGGTCAGCACAGATACGCAGTATTTT	CASSVLSGVSTDTQYF
-	-	TRBV5-1	TRBJ1-3	TGCGCCAGCTCCCAAGCAGCGAGCTCTGGAAACACCATATATTTT	CASSQAASSGNTIYF
-	TRBD1	TRBV24-1	TRBJ2-1	TGTGCCACCAGTGATCCTGTAGGGACAGGGAGGAATGAGCAGTTCTTC	CATSDPVGTGRNEQFF
once	-	TRBV7-2	TRBJ2-3	TGTGCCAGCAGCCCGTACACAGATACGCAGTATTTT	CASSPYTDTQYF
-	-	TRBV19	TRBJ2-5	TGTGCCAGTAGCCCAGAATCCAGGGAAGAGACCCAGTACTTC	CASSPESREETQYF
few	-	TRBV15	TRBJ1-5	TGTGCCACCAACTCCCTTGGGGGGCCCACGCCCCAGCATTTT	CATNSLGGPTPQHF
-	TRBD1	TRBV15	TRBJ1-5	TGTGCCACCAGACAGGGGTATCAGCCCCAGCATTTT	CATRQGYQPQHF
few	-	TRBV19	TRBJ2-7	TGTGCCAGTATAATGCCCTCGGCCTACGAGCAGTACTTC	CASIMPSAYEQYF
few	-	TRBV30	TRBJ1-2	TGTGCCTGGAGTGTACCAGGGTGGAATGGCTACACCTTC	CAWSVPGWNGYTF
-	TRBD1	TRBV28	TRBJ1-2	TGTGCCAGCATGCGGACAGGTTATAACTATGGCTACACCTTC	CASMRTGYNYGYTF
few	-	TRBV18	TRBJ2-2	TGTGCCAGCTCACCCGGATTACCCCGGGGAACCGGGGAGCTGTTTTTT	CASSPGLPRGTGELFF
-	-	TRBV20-1	TRBJ2-7	TGCAGTGCTATGTACCACTACGAGCAGTACTTC	CSAMYHYEQYF
-	TRBD2	TRBV11-3	TRBJ2-1	TGTGCCAGCTGCTCCGGGACTAGCGGATACAATGAGCAGTTCTTC	CASCSGTSGYNEQFF
few	TRBD1	TRBV3-1/TRBV3-2	TRBJ1-4	TGTGCCAGCAGCCAAGCGTGGACAGGGGGTAATGAAAAACTGTTTTTT	CASSQAWTGGNEKLFF
once	-	TRBV5-4	TRBJ2-2	TGTGCCAGCAGCTTGTGGCGGGGAGTTAACACCGGGGAGCTGTTTTTT	CASSLWRGVNTGELFF
once	-	TRBV19	TRBJ1-1	TGTGCCAGTAGTAAAGTACTGAACACTGAAGCTTTCTTT	CASSKVLNTEAFF
-	TRBD2	TRBV4-2	TRBJ2-3	TGTGCCAGCAGCCAAGCGATCCGAGCGGGAGGGCGATCAGATACGCAGTATTTT	CASSQAIRAGGRSDTQYF
-	-	TRBV6-5	TRBJ2-3	TGTGCCAGCAGCGCTTCAGATACGCAGTATTTT	CASSASDTQYF
-	-	TRBV2	TRBJ2-1	TGTGCCAGCAGTGGGACAGACAATGAGCAGTTCTTC	CASSGTDNEQFF
-	TRBD2	TRBV5-6	TRBJ2-1	TGTGCCAGCAGCTCGCTAGGACTAGCGGGAGGGACCCGGCAGTTCTTC	CASSSLGLAGGTRQFF
few	-	TRBV20-1	TRBJ2-3	TGCAGTGCCTCAGGGGCAGATACGCAGTATTTT	CSASGADTQYF
few	TRBD2	TRBV19	TRBJ2-7	TGTGCCAGTAGGCCAAATCTAGCGGGAGTTAACCACGAGCAGTACTTC	CASRPNLAGVNHEQYF
-	TRBD2	TRBV3-1/TRBV3-2	TRBJ2-3	TGTGCCAGCAGCCAAGGGACTAGCGGGGCCCGGGGTACGCAGTATTTT	CASSQGTSGARGTQYF
-	-	TRBV20-1	TRBJ2-2	TGCAGTGCCAGTAGGAGGGGCAGCTCCGGGGAGCTGTTTTTT	CSASRRGSSGELFF
once	TRBD2	TRBV3-1/TRBV3-2	TRBJ2-5	TGTGCCAGCAGCCAAGATCCCCAGCGGGGGGGCTTGCAGACCCAGTACTTC	CASSQDPQRGGLQTQYF
-	-	TRBV19	TRBJ1-3	TGTGCCACCTCGCAGCTTCACTCTGGAAACACCATATATTTT	CATSQLHSGNTIYF
-	-	TRBV12-3/TRBV12-4	TRBJ1-3	TGTGGGGGGGCTCATAGCTCTGGAAACACCATATATTTT	CGGAHSSGNTIYF
-	-	TRBV7-9	TRBJ1-2	TGTGCCACCCCCAGGGTTGACGGGGGCTATGGCTACACCTTC	CATPRVDGGYGYTF
-	-	TRBV5-5	TRBJ1-1	TGTGCCAGCAGCTTACGGTGGAGTGAAGCTTTCTTT	CASSLRWSEAFF
-	-	TRBV9	TRBJ1-2	TGTGCCAGCAGCGTAGAGGTTGCCTTGGGGGGCTACACCTTC	CASSVEVALGGYTF
-	TRBD2	TRBV11-3	TRBJ2-1	TGTGCCAGCAGCTTTATTACGGGACTAGCGGGGAATGAGCAGTTCTTC	CASSFITGLAGNEQFF
-	-	TRBV5-4	TRBJ2-7	TGTGCCAGCAGCTTGGACGGGAGAACCTACGAGCAGTACTTC	CASSLDGRTYEQYF
-	-	TRBV19	TRBJ1-5	TGTGCCAGTAGTGTAGACCGCAATCAGCCCCAGCATTTT	CASSVDRNQPQHF
-	TRBD2	TRBV3-1/TRBV3-2	TRBJ2-1	TGTGCCAGCAGCCCAACTAGCGGGTCTGCGGGGGATGAGCAGTTCTTC	CASSPTSGSAGDEQFF
-	-	TRBV4-2	TRBJ1-4	TGTGCCAGCAGCCTCAACTCAAGGAACGGGTTGACCCGACTGTTTTTT	CASSLNSRNGLTRLFF